This T cell receptor beta chain was found in a study of OX40 agonist ivuxolimab in advanced cancers. Regarding the study in general: Ivuxolimab was a fully human IgG2 agonistic monoclonal antibody targeting the costimulatory receptor OX40 (CD134). The purpose of peripheral TCRbeta sequencing was to test whether ivuxolimab changed TCR sequence diversity and led to clonal T-cell expansion. Three dose-escalation patients achieved partial responses, one with hepatocellular carcinoma and two with cutaneous melanoma. Intravenous ivuxolimab was administered to patients every 2 weeks at six dose levels: 0.01, 0.1, 0.3, 1.5, 3 and 10 mg/kg. Prior anti-PD-1, anti-PD-L1 or anti-CTLA-4 therapy was permitted, and 40% to 50% of dose-escalation patients had received checkpoint inhibitors. A male proportion of 75% to 85% and a mean age of roughly 55 years, ranging from roughly 23 to 85, were recorded for the dose-escalation cohort. Among the 52 dose-escalation patients, 19 had hepatocellular carcinoma, approximately 15 melanoma, 9 renal cell carcinoma and 9 head and neck cancer. The paper reports the monotherapy dose-escalation portion (N = 52 patients) of the phase I ivuxolimab trial.

The trial excluded patients who had a history of autoimmune disease or who were on systemic immunosuppression. In every dose cohort, peripheral blood was drawn for TCR sequencing at baseline, cycle 4 day 1, and cycle 7 day 1. Samples were obtained from an open-label, multicenter, first-in-human phase I dose-escalation trial of ivuxolimab. Adults with locally advanced or metastatic melanoma, renal cell, hepatocellular, or head and neck squamous cell carcinoma were enrolled in the trial. Before TCR sequencing, CD4+ T cells and CD8+ T cells were sorted from peripheral blood as separate populations. Summary of the overall study and its limitations: At doses from 0.1 to 3.0 mg/kg, clonal expansion was seen in both CD4+ and CD8+ blood T cells between baseline and week 6. After ivuxolimab, expanded clones were on average more numerous among CD8+ T cells than among CD4+ T cells. Partial responders in the 0.1-3.0 mg/kg groups had among the lowest normalized peripheral clonal expansion, especially among CD8+ T cells. Antigen specificity was not determined for the clonally expanded peripheral T cells. Low levels of normalized T-cell clonal expansion were also seen in some patients who did not respond.

To sequence the TCRbeta CDR3 region, genomic DNA was isolated from the sorted cells. The immunoSEQ Assay was used to sequence the TCRbeta CDR3 regions. The table was pulled from immuneACCESS by TCRdb, which kept in-frame rearrangements only. Such tables lose some clones; where checked, under half of the loss comes from unresolved V genes, and the rest has no known cause. The sample table contains 52,000 or so clones; only one count was recorded for around four fifths of them. The top ten constitute approximately 2.5% of the sample. The junction shows trimming of 2 bases on V and 3 bases on J, plus 12 bases between the germline ends. Spanning cysteine to phenylalanine, the CDR3 consists of 15 amino acids. The retained sequence is limited to the CDR3, 45 bases, with the frame set at the first base. Reading the germline V gene gives CDR1 ENHRY and CDR2 SYGVKD. Comment on this clone: Its antigen is currently not known. It has no much larger one-base neighbor in the sample; base qualities were not kept.

In this chain, TRBV10-3 is recombined with TRBJ2-3; the D gene assignment is perhaps TRBD1 or TRBD2, with each matching 6 bases. The source of this sequence is an adult with an advanced solid tumor such as melanoma, head and neck, liver or kidney cancer. The sample was CD4+ or CD8+ T cells sorted from blood, taken in a trial of the OX40 agonist ivuxolimab. In nucleotide form, the sequence is TGTGCCATCAGTGAGGGGGGGCAAAGGACAGATACGCAGTATTTT. It is translated as CAISEGGQRTDTQYF.